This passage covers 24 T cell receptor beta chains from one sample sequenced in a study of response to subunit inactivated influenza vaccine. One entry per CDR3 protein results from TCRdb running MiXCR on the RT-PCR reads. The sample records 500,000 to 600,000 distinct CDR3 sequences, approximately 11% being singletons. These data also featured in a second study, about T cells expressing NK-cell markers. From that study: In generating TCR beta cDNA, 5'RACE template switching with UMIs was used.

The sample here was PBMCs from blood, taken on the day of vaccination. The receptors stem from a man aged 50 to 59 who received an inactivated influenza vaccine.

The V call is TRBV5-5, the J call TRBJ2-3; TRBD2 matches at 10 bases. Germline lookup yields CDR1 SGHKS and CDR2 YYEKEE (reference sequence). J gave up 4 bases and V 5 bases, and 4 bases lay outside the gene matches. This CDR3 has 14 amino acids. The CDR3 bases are TGTGCCAGCAGTAGAGCGGGAGGGTCAGATACGCAGTATTTT. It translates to CASSRAGGSDTQYF.

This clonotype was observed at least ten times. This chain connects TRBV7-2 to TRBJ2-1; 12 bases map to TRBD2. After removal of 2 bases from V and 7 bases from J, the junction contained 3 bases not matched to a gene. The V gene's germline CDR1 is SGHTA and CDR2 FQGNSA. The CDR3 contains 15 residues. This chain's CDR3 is CASSLMGTSGNEQFF. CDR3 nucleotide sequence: TGTGCCAGCAGCTTAATGGGGACTAGCGGGAATGAGCAGTTCTTC.

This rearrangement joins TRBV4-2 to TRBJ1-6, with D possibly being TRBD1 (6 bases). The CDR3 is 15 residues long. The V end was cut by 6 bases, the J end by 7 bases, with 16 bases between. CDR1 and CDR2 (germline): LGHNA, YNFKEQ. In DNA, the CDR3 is TGTGCCAGCAGGAACAGGGAGAATTGGAATTCACCCCTCCACTTT. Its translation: CASRNRENWNSPLHF.

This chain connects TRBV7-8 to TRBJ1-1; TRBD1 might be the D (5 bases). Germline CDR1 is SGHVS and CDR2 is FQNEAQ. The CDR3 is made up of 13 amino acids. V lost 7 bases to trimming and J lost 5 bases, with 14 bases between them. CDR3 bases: TGTGCCAGCACCCTCCGGGGGGGGACTGAAGCTTTCTTT. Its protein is CASTLRGGTEAFF.

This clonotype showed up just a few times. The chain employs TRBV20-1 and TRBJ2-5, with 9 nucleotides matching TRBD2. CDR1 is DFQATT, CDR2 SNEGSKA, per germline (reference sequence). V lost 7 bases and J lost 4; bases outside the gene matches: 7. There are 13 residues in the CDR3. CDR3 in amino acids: CSVRAGGRETQYF. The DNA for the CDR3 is TGCAGTGTAAGAGCGGGGGGCCGAGAGACCCAGTACTTC.

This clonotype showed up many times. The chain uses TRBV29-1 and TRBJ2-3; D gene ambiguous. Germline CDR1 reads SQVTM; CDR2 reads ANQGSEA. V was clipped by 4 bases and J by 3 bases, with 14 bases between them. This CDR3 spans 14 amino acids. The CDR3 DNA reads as TGCAGCGTTGTGCAGCCTTATAGAACAGATACGCAGTATTTT. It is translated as CSVVQPYRTDTQYF.

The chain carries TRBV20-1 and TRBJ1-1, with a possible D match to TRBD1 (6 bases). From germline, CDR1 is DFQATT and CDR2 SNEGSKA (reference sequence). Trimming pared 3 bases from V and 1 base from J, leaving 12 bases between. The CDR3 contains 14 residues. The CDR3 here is CSASLGTPNTEAFF. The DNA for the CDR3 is TGCAGTGCTAGTCTCGGGACACCGAACACTGAAGCTTTCTTT.

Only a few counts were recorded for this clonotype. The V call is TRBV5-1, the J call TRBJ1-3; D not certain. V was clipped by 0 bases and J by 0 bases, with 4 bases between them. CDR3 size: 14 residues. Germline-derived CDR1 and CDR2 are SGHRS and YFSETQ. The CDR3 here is CASSLDISGNTIYF. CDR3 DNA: TGCGCCAGCAGCTTGGACATCTCTGGAAACACCATATATTTT.

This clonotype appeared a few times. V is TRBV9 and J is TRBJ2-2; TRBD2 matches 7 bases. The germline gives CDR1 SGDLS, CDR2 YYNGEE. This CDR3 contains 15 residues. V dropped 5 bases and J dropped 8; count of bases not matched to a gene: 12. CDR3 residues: CASRALSAGEGELFF. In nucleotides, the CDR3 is TGTGCCAGCAGGGCATTGTCTGCGGGAGAAGGGGAGCTGTTTTTT.

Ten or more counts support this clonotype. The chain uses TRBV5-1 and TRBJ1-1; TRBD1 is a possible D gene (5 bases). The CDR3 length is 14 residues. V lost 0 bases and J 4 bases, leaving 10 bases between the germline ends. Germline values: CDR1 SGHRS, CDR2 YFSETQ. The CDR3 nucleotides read TGCGCCAGCAGCTTGGGCCAGGGAGTCACTGAAGCTTTCTTT. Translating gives CASSLGQGVTEAFF.

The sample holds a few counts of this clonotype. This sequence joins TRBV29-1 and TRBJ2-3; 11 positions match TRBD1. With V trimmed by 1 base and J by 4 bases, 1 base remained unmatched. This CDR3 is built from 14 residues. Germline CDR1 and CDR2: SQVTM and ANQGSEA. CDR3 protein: CSVEGTGGPDTQYF. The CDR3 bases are TGCAGCGTTGAAGGGACAGGGGGCCCAGATACGCAGTATTTT.

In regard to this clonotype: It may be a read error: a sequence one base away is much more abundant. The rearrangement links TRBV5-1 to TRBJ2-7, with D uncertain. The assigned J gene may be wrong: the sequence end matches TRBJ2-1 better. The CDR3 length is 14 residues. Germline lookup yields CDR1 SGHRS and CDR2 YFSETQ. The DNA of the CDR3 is TGCGCCAGCAGCTTTAGTCCAGTTTCCTACGAGCAGTTCTTC. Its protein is CASSFSPVSYEQFF.

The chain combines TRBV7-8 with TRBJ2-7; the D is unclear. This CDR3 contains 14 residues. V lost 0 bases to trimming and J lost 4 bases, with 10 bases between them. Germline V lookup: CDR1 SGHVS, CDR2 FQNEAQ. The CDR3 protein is CASSLARTAYEQYF. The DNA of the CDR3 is TGTGCCAGCAGCTTAGCGCGGACGGCTTACGAGCAGTACTTC. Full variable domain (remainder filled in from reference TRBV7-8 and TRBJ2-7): GAGVSQSPRYKVAKRGQDVALRCDPISGHVSLFWYQQALGQGPEFLTYFQNEAQLDKSGLPSDRFFAERPEGSVSTLKIQRTQQEDSAVYLCASSLARTAYEQYFGPGTRLTVT.

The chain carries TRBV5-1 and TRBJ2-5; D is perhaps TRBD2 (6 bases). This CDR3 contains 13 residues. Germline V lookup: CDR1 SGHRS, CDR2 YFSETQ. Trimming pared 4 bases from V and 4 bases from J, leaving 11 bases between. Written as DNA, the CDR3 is TGCGCCAGCAGCCTCATGCGGGGAGAGACCCAGTACTTC. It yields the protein CASSLMRGETQYF. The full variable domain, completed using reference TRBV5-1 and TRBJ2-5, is KAGVTQTPRYLIKTRGQQVTLSCSPISGHRSVSWYQQTPGQGLQFLFEYFSETQRNKGNFPGRFSGRQFSNSRSEMNVSTLELGDSALYLCASSLMRGETQYFGPGTRLLVL.

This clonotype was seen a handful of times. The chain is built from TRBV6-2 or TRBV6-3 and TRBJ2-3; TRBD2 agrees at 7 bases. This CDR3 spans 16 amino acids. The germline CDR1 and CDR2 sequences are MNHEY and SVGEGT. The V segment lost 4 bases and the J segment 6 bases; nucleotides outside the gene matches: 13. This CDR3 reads CASSSETSWGSDTQYF. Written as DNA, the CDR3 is TGTGCCAGCAGTTCAGAGACTAGCTGGGGATCCGATACGCAGTATTTT.

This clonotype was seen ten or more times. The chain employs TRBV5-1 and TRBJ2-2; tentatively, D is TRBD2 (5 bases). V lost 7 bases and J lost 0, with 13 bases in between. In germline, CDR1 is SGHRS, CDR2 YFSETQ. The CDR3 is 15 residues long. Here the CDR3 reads CASHEGVSNTGELFF. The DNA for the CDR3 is TGCGCCAGCCACGAGGGTGTTTCGAACACCGGGGAGCTGTTTTTT.

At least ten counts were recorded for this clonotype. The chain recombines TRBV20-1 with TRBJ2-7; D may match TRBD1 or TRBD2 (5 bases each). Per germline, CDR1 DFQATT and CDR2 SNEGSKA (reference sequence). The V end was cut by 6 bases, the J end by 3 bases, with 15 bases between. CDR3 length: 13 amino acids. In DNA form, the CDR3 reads TGCAGTGCCCCTACAGGCACTAGCTACGAGCAGTACTTC. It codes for CSAPTGTSYEQYF.

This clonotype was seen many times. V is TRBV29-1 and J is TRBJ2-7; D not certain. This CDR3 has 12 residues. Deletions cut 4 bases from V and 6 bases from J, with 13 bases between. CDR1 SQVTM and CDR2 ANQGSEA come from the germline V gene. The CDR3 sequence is CSVVLLLGEQYF. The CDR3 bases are TGCAGCGTTGTCTTACTCCTGGGCGAGCAGTACTTC.

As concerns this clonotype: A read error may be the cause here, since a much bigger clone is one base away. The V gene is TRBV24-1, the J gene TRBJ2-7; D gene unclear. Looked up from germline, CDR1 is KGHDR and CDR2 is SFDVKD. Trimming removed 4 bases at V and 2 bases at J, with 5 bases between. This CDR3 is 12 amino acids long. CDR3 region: CATSEGPYEQYF. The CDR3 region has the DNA TGTGCCACCAGTGAAGGACCCTACGAGCAGTACTTC.

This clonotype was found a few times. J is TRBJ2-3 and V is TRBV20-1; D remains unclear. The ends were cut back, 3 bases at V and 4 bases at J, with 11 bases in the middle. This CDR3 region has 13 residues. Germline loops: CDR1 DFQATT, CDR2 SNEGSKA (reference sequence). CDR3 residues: CSASLQQPDTQYF. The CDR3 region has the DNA TGCAGTGCTAGTCTCCAGCAGCCAGATACGCAGTATTTT.

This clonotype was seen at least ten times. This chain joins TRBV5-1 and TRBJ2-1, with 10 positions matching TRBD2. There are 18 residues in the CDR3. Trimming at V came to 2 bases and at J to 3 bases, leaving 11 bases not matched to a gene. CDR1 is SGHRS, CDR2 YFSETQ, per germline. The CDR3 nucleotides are TGCGCCAGCAGCTTTGGGCTAGCGGGAGCTGGGGGCTACAATGAGCAGTTCTTC. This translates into CASSFGLAGAGGYNEQFF.

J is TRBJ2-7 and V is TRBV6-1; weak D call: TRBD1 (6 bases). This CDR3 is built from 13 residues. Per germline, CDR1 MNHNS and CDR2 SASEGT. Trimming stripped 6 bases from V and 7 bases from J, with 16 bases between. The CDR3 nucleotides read TGTGCCAGCAGCCACGACAGGCCAGGGGAGCAGTACTTC. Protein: CASSHDRPGEQYF.

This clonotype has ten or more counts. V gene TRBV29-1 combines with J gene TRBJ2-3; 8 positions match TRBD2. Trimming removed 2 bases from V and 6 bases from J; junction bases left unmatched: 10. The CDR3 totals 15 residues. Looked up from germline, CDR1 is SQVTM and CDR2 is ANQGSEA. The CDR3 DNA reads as TGCAGCGTTGAACCCCTGCGGGGGGATAGGGATACGCAGTATTTT. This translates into CSVEPLRGDRDTQYF.

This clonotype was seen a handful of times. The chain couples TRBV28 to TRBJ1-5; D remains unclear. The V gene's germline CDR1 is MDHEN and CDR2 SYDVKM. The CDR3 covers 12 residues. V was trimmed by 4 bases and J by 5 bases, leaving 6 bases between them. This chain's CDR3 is CASSWIYQPQHF. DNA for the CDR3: TGTGCCAGCAGTTGGATTTATCAGCCCCAGCATTTT.